This T cell receptor (delta chain) was identified in a study of gamma-delta T cells after stem cell transplantation. V shed 1 base and J 5 bases; nucleotides not matched to a gene: 13. Germline loops: CDR1 GEAIGNYY, CDR2 EKD. The CDR3 sequence is 17 residues long. TCRdb fed the RT-PCR reads to CATT. The table shows 1,500 to 2,000 delta-chain clones, with about 17% occurring only once. This sequence was found in a human donor. It is not recorded whose cells these are; they may come from a transplant donor. The chain has TRDV2 and TRDJ1; 9 bases are a match to TRDD3. The sequencing sample was made of gamma-delta T cells. CDR3 protein: CACDTAGFPTGGDKLIF. CDR3 DNA: TGTGCCTGTGACACGGCGGGCTTTCCTACTGGGGGAGATAAACTCATCTTT.